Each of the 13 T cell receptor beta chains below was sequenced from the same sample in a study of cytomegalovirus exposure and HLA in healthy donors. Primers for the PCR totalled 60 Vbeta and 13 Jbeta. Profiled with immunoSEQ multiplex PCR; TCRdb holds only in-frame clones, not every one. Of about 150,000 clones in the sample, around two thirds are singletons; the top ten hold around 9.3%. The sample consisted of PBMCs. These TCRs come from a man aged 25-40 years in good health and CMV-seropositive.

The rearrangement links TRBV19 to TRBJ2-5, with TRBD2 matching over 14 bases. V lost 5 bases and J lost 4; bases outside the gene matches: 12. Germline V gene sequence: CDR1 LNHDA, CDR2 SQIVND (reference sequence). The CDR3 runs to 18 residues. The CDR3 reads CASSFGLAGGRLRETQYF. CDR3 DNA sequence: TGTGCCAGTAGTTTCGGACTAGCGGGAGGTCGACTGCGAGAGACCCAGTACTTC.

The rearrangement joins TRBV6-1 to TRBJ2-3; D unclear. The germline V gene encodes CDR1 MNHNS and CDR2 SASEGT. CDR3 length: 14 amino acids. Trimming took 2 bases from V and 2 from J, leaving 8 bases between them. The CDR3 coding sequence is TGTGCCAGCAGTGAACTCGGTCTCACAGATACGCAGTATTTT. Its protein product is CASSELGLTDTQYF.

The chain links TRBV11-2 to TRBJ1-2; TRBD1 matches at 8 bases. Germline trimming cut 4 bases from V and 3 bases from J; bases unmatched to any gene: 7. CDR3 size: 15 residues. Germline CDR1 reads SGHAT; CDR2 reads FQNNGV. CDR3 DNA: TGTGCCAGCAGCTCCGCGGGACAGGACTACTATGGCTACACCTTC. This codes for CASSSAGQDYYGYTF.

The CDR3 spells CASSPNGLRDRGPSLYF. Written as DNA, the CDR3 is TGTGCCAGCAGCCCTAACGGACTCCGGGACAGGGGCCCTAGCCTGTACTTC. The chain couples TRBV5-4 to TRBJ2-7, with 10 bases that match TRBD1. Trimming took 4 bases from V and 12 from J; bases not matched to a gene: 22. Germline CDR1 is SGHNT and CDR2 is YYREEE (reference sequence). The CDR3 sequence is 17 residues long.

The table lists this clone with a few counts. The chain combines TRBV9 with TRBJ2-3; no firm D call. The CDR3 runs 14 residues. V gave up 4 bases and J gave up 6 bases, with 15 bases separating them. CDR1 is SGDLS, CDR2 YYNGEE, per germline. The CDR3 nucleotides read TGTGCCAGCAGCCCACGACTCGTCGGGGATACGCAGTATTTT. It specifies CASSPRLVGDTQYF.

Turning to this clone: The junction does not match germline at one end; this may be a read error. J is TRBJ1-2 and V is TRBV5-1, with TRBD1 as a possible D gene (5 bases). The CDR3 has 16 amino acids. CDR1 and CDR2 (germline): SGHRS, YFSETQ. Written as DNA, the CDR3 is TGCGCCAGCAGCATCCGGCGGGGGGGTTCGAACTATGGCCACACCTTC. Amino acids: CASSIRRGGSNYGHTF.

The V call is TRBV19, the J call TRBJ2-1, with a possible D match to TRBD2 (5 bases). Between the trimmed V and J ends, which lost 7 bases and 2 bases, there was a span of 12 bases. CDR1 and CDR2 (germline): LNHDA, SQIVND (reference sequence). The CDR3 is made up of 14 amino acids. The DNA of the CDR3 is TGTGCCAGTACAGACGGGATTCCCTACAATGAGCAGTTCTTC. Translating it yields CASTDGIPYNEQFF.

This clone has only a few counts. CDR3 sequence reads: CSVDSVETQYF. CDR3 DNA: TGCAGCGTTGATTCAGTAGAGACCCAGTACTTC. The rearrangement uses TRBV29-1 and TRBJ2-5; D call uncertain. Germline-derived CDR1 and CDR2 are SQVTM and ANQGSEA. The CDR3 totals 11 residues. V lost 3 bases to trimming and J lost 4 bases, with 6 bases between them.

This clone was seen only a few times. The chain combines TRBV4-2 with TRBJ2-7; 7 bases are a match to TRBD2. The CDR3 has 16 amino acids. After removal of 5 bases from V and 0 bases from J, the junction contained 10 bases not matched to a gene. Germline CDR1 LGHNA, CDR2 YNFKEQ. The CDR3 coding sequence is TGTGCCAGCAGCTTAGAGCGGGGCGGGAACTCCTACGAGCAGTACTTC. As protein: CASSLERGGNSYEQYF.

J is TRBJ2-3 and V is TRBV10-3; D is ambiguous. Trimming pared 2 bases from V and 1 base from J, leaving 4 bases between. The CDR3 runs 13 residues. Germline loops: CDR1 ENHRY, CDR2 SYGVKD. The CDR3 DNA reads TGTGCCATCAGTGAGATCGGCACAGATACGCAGTATTTT. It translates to CAISEIGTDTQYF.

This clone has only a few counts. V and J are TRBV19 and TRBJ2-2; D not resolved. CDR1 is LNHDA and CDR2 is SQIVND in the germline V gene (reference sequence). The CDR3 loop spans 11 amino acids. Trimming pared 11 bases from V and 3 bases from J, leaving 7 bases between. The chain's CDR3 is CAGGHTGELFF. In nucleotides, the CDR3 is TGTGCCGGCGGCCACACCGGGGAGCTGTTTTTT.

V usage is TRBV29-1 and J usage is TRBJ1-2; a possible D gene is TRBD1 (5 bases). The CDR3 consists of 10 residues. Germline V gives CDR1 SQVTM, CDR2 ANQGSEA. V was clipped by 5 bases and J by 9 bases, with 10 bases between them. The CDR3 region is CSVPGLRYTF. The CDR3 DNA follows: TGCAGCGTTCCGGGACTTCGCTACACCTTC.

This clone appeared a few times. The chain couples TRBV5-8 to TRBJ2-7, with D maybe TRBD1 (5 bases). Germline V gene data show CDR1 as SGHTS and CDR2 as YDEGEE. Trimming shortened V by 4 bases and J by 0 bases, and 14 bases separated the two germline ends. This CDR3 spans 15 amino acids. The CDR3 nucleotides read TGTGCCAGCAGCATCACCCAGGGAATCTCCTACGAGCAGTACTTC. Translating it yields CASSITQGISYEQYF.